This T cell receptor beta chain comes out of a study of blood T cell repertoires in COVID-19. Study as a whole: COVID-19 samples from acute and convalescent phases originated in the United States, Italy and Spain. From T cells, B-cell-depleted T cells, or PBMCs came the material, which was cDNA or gDNA.

The CDR3 is 15 amino acids. V lost 1 base and J 2 bases, leaving 12 bases between the germline ends. Germline V gene data show CDR1 as SEHNR and CDR2 as FQNEAQ (reference sequence). Authors' data handling: Amplifying reference gene primers gave estimates of nucleated cell counts. Profiling relied on immunoSEQ multiplex PCR, and the TCRdb table lists in-frame clones only, not all of them. The V and J calls and clone size are taken from that table; D and trimming were inferred from the DNA. The data show approximately 270,000 clones, more than 75% seen once. The genes are TRBV7-9 and TRBJ2-7, with D perhaps matching TRBD2 (5 bases). The TCR originated in a man aged 35 to 55 with active or convalescent COVID-19. The specimen was peripheral blood. CDR3 nucleotides: TGTGCCAGCAGCTTAGGGCATAGCGCGACCTACGAGCAGTACTTC. As protein: CASSLGHSATYEQYF. The complete variable domain, with remaining parts taken from reference TRBV7-9 and TRBJ2-7, reads DTGVSQNPRHKITKRGQNVTFRCDPISEHNRLYWYRQTLGQGPEFLTYFQNEAQLEKSRLLSDRFSAERPKGSFSTLEIQRTEQGDSAMYLCASSLGHSATYEQYFGPGTRLTVT.